The T cell receptor (beta chain) described here comes from a study of metastatic and nonmetastatic thyroid tumors. Overall study context: Blood and tumor or nodule tissue repertoires from malignant and benign thyroid patients were compared. Study-wide points: Malignant thyroid tumors reportedly exceeded benign nodules significantly in TCR beta diversity, with the difference appearing in blood and tumor.

Under the authors' procedure: The authors used CDR3 differences across clinicopathological groups to build a distant-metastasis classifier for papillary thyroid cancer. TCRdb re-analyzed the PCR reads through MiXCR. The V and J calls here are based on TCRdb, not the publication. Counted here are 90,000 or so clones, 8% to 9.5% occurring once; the ten biggest clones make up roughly 9%. At least ten counts were recorded for this clone. The antigen remains undetermined. None of the patients had undergone any treatment ahead of thyroid surgery. The CDR3 spans 12 residues. In germline, CDR1 is SGHDT, CDR2 YYEEEE. The J segment lost 6 bases and the V segment lost 4 bases, leaving 3 bases of the junction unmatched.

The sequence was collected from a female donor with papillary thyroid cancer or a benign thyroid nodule (not recorded which). Some clones in this sample may be carry-over from other donors' samples. Sequenced: blood. This sequence joins TRBV5-6 and TRBJ2-7, with 8 positions matching TRBD2. CDR3 coding DNA: TGTGCCAGCAGCGACGGGAGGGCCGAGCAGTACTTC. Translation gives CASSDGRAEQYF.